These T cell receptor beta chains were read from a single sample in a study of T-cell reconstitution after alpha-beta-depleted transplantation in children. TCRdb redid the calling of the PCR reads with MiXCR, one entry per CDR3 protein. The sample has 400,000 to 500,000 distinct CDR3 sequences; roughly a tenth are singletons. The sequences come from PBMCs from the stem cell graft donor, collected from the stem cell graft. The receptors here all came from a human donor who donated a stem cell graft to a child with acute myeloid leukemia. CDR3s include the opening cysteine and the closing phenylalanine or tryptophan. The order of the fields is V gene, clone size, J gene, CDR3 length, D gene, CDR3 DNA, CDR3 protein. A D gene is named only where the DNA matches it firmly. Clone size, where shown, is once, few, many, or a class for clones that have expanded.

TRBV20-1	NA	TRBJ1-1	14	NA	TGCAGTGCTAGAGATACAGGGTACGGGTCTGAAGCTTTCTTT	CSARDTGYGSEAFF
TRBV4-3	NA	TRBJ2-5	14	TRBD2	TGCGCCAGCAGCCAAGGACTAGCGGAAGAGACCCAGTACTTC	CASSQGLAEETQYF
TRBV12-3/TRBV12-4	NA	TRBJ1-4	11	NA	TGTGCCAGCGGCCCTGGGGTAAAACTGTTTTTT	CASGPGVKLFF
TRBV18	few	TRBJ1-5	16	TRBD1	TGTGCCAGCTCACCTAGCCGGGACAGAAGGAATCAGCCCCAGCATTTT	CASSPSRDRRNQPQHF
TRBV20-1	NA	TRBJ2-1	12	NA	TGCAGTGCTAGGTTGTGGGTTTCTGAGCAGTTCTTC	CSARLWVSEQFF
TRBV12-3/TRBV12-4	few	TRBJ2-5	12	NA	TGTGCCAGCAGCGAAACAAAAGAGACCCAGTACTTC	CASSETKETQYF
TRBV27	NA	TRBJ2-1	18	TRBD2	TGTGCCAGCAGTTTACGATCTCCTAGCGGGGATATACACAATGAGCAGTTCTTC	CASSLRSPSGDIHNEQFF
TRBV5-1	few	TRBJ2-5	17	TRBD2	TGCGCCAGCAGCTTGGCCTCGAGCGGGAGGGACGCGAAGACCCAGTACTTC	CASSLASSGRDAKTQYF
TRBV7-2	NA	TRBJ1-5	15	NA	TGTGCCAGCAGCTTATGGTGGCAGGGTGGACAGCCCCAGCATTTT	CASSLWWQGGQPQHF
TRBV10-3	many	TRBJ2-4	14	TRBD1	TGTGCCAGCGGACAGGGGGCGGCCAAAAACATTCAGTACTTC	CASGQGAAKNIQYF
TRBV5-4	NA	TRBJ2-1	15	TRBD2	TGTGCCAGCAGCTTGGGTGGCGGGGGGTCTAATGAGCAGTTCTTC	CASSLGGGGSNEQFF
TRBV6-1	NA	TRBJ1-2	14	NA	TGTGCCAGCAGAGAAGACAGAGCCAACTATGGCTACACCTTC	CASREDRANYGYTF
TRBV20-1	many	TRBJ2-1	15	NA	TGCAGTGCTAGAGATCCCCAGGGCTCCTACAATGAGCAGTTCTTC	CSARDPQGSYNEQFF
TRBV11-2	few	TRBJ2-3	18	NA	TGTGCCAGCAGTATGACAGGAAAAGGCCGTCGTAGCACAGATACGCAGTATTTT	CASSMTGKGRRSTDTQYF
TRBV29-1	few	TRBJ2-1	14	TRBD2	TGCAGCGTTGCGGGGACTAGCGGGGGTGATGAGCAGTTCTTC	CSVAGTSGGDEQFF
TRBV4-1	NA	TRBJ2-2	16	NA	TGCGCCAGCAGCCTAATAGGGACATCAAACACCGGGGAGCTGTTTTTT	CASSLIGTSNTGELFF
TRBV9	many	TRBJ1-5	11	NA	TGTGCCAGCAGCTTAGATCAGCCCCAGCATTTT	CASSLDQPQHF
TRBV11-2	NA	TRBJ1-3	16	NA	TGTGCCAGCAGCTACCTAAGGACAGTTGGGGGAAACACCATATATTTT	CASSYLRTVGGNTIYF
TRBV7-9	few	TRBJ1-2	12	NA	TGTGCCAGCAGCTTAGTGGGCAGGGACTACACCTTC	CASSLVGRDYTF
TRBV5-5	few	TRBJ2-5	15	NA	TGTGCCAGCAGCCCGCGGAGGGCCGCTGGAGGGACCCAGTACTTC	CASSPRRAAGGTQYF
TRBV15	few	TRBJ2-5	16	TRBD2	TGTGCCACCAGCAGAGGGGAGGCGGGAGTAGAAGAGACCCAGTACTTC	CATSRGEAGVEETQYF
TRBV9	NA	TRBJ2-7	15	TRBD1	TGTGCCAGCAGCGAGACGGACAGGGGGCCGGGGGAGCAGTACTTC	CASSETDRGPGEQYF
TRBV5-1	NA	TRBJ2-2	15	NA	TGCGCCAGCAGCCGTACGGGACACTACACCGGGGAGCTGTTTTTT	CASSRTGHYTGELFF
TRBV20-1	many	TRBJ2-7	17	TRBD2	TGCAGTGCTACCGAGGACGGAAGTGGCGGGAGGTCCTACGAGCAGTACTTC	CSATEDGSGGRSYEQYF
TRBV6-1	NA	TRBJ2-3	19	NA	TGTGCCAGCAGTGAAGTAACAGGGTCGCGTTTGGTCGGCACAGATACGCAGTATTTT	CASSEVTGSRLVGTDTQYF
TRBV5-1	NA	TRBJ2-3	15	NA	TGCGCCAGCAGCTTCCAGGACACAAGCACAGATACGCAGTATTTT	CASSFQDTSTDTQYF
TRBV20-1	few	TRBJ1-3	16	NA	TGCAGTGCTGCGGCCAGTGGAGGGGTACAAGGAAACACCATATATTTT	CSAAASGGVQGNTIYF
TRBV27	many	TRBJ2-6	19	TRBD1	TGTGCCAGCAGTTTTGGGACAGGGCTCTCAGGTTCTGGGGCCAACGTCCTGACTTTC	CASSFGTGLSGSGANVLTF
TRBV20-1	few	TRBJ2-1	14	TRBD1	TGCAGTGCTGAGGACAGGGGCCCCCCCAATGAGCAGTTCTTC	CSAEDRGPPNEQFF
TRBV20-1	NA	TRBJ1-5	19	NA	TGCAGTGCTAGGGCCCCGAAGGGGGTTGAGGTAACAGACAATCAGCCCCAGCATTTT	CSARAPKGVEVTDNQPQHF
TRBV7-9	few	TRBJ2-5	17	TRBD2	TGTGCCAGCAGCCCTGGCCTTCGGACTAGCGGGGAGGAGACCCAGTACTTC	CASSPGLRTSGEETQYF
TRBV20-1	NA	TRBJ2-3	15	NA	TGCAGTGCTAGACCCGCCCTACATAGCACAGATACGCAGTATTTT	CSARPALHSTDTQYF
TRBV7-8	NA	TRBJ2-1	11	NA	TGTGCCAGCAGCTTAGACTTTGAGCAGTTCTTC	CASSLDFEQFF
TRBV3-1	NA	TRBJ2-7	13	TRBD2	TGTGCCAGCGGGACTAGCGGGAATGTTTTGCAGTACTTC	CASGTSGNVLQYF
TRBV5-1	few	TRBJ2-7	14	NA	TGCGCCAGCAGCTTGGTTTTAGGGCTCGGCGAGCAGTACTTC	CASSLVLGLGEQYF
TRBV5-1	few	TRBJ2-2	14	NA	TGCGCCAGCAGCTTGGATTGGCACACCGGGGAGCTGTTTTTT	CASSLDWHTGELFF
TRBV7-6	few	TRBJ2-7	17	NA	TGTGCCAGCAGCTTAGCCGGAGCGCGGGACCGCTCCTACGAGCAGTACTTC	CASSLAGARDRSYEQYF
TRBV6-2/TRBV6-3	few	TRBJ1-6	16	NA	TGTGCCAGCTGGGGACACCGAAGAAGGAATAATTCACCCCTCCACTTT	CASWGHRRRNNSPLHF
TRBV20-1	NA	TRBJ2-5	13	TRBD2	TGCAGTGCTCCGAGCGGGGCGGCGGAGACCCAGTACTTC	CSAPSGAAETQYF
TRBV7-2	many	TRBJ2-2	16	NA	TGTGCCAGCAGCTTACACCGGGACTCTTCTATGAGGGAGCTGTTTTTT	CASSLHRDSSMRELFF
TRBV12-3/TRBV12-4	NA	TRBJ2-7	15	NA	TGTGCCAGCAGTAAGGACTTCGCACCAGACTACGTGCAGTACTTC	CASSKDFAPDYVQYF
TRBV15	many	TRBJ1-2	16	TRBD1	TGTGCCACCAGCAGAGGTACCGGGACAGGATCCTATGGCTACACCTTC	CATSRGTGTGSYGYTF
TRBV10-3	NA	TRBJ2-7	12	NA	TGTGCCATCAGTCGGACAGCCTACGAGCAGTACTTC	CAISRTAYEQYF
TRBV5-1	NA	TRBJ2-2	17	TRBD1	TGCGCCAGCAGCTTGGCCCCCGGACAGGCGAACACCGGGGAGCTGTTTTTT	CASSLAPGQANTGELFF
TRBV5-1	NA	TRBJ1-6	15	NA	TGCGCCAGCAGCCGAGAAGCAGGCTATAATTCACCCCTCCACTTT	CASSREAGYNSPLHF
TRBV21-1	few	TRBJ2-1	15	NA	TGTGCCAGCAGCAAAGTAGGGGGGCTTTACAATGAGCAGTTCTTC	CASSKVGGLYNEQFF
TRBV20-1	NA	TRBJ2-7	14	TRBD2	TGCAGTGCAGCTCCGGGACTAACCTTAGGCGAGCAGTACTTC	CSAAPGLTLGEQYF
TRBV12-3/TRBV12-4	NA	TRBJ2-1	17	NA	TGTGCCAGCAGTTCCCTACTAACAGGGCGTGTTTTAGATGAGCAGTTCTTC	CASSSLLTGRVLDEQFF
TRBV7-2	NA	TRBJ1-4	15	NA	TGTGCCAGCAGCGGCACCGGGGCAGTCTCGGAAAAACTGTTTTTT	CASSGTGAVSEKLFF
TRBV12-3/TRBV12-4	many	TRBJ2-3	14	NA	TGTGCCAGCAGTTTCACAGGGATGGTAGATACGCAGTATTTT	CASSFTGMVDTQYF
TRBV20-1	NA	TRBJ2-5	16	TRBD1	TGCAGTGCTAGAGCGCTCGGACAGGGGAGTCAAGAGACCCAGTACTTC	CSARALGQGSQETQYF
TRBV20-1	few	TRBJ1-2	13	TRBD1	TGCAGTGCCGGACAGGGGGGGACTTTCGGCTACACCTTC	CSAGQGGTFGYTF
TRBV9	few	TRBJ2-1	15	NA	TGTGCCAGCAGCGTAGGAGTCGGCGAGGGCGATGAGCAGTTCTTC	CASSVGVGEGDEQFF
TRBV5-4	many	TRBJ1-5	16	NA	TGTGCCAGCAGCTTGGCCGCCGAGTGGGGCGATCAGCCCCAGCATTTT	CASSLAAEWGDQPQHF
TRBV20-1	NA	TRBJ1-1	12	TRBD1	TGCAGTGCTCCCGGGACAGGGCTTGGGGCTTTCTTT	CSAPGTGLGAFF
TRBV4-3	NA	TRBJ2-7	15	NA	TGCGCCAGCAGCCTAACTGGACCCGCTTCGGGGGAGCAGTACTTC	CASSLTGPASGEQYF
TRBV5-1	many	TRBJ2-3	15	NA	TGCGCCAGCAGCTACGGCGGGGTGGGCACAGATACGCAGTATTTT	CASSYGGVGTDTQYF
TRBV7-8	many	TRBJ2-1	16	TRBD2	TGTGCCAGCAGCTTACGATCGCGGGAGGGATACAATGAGCAGTTCTTC	CASSLRSREGYNEQFF
TRBV7-2	NA	TRBJ2-4	15	NA	TGTGCCAGCAGCCCCTCAATGGGGCACAAAAACATTCAGTACTTC	CASSPSMGHKNIQYF